This T cell receptor beta chain appears in the sequencing data of a study of cytomegalovirus exposure and HLA in healthy donors (dated by TCRdb to 2015 to 2018). Background for the entire study: An earlier analysis of approximately 600 of the donors reported 250 to 300 Gb of sequence data and 120 million or so unique TCR beta sequences from around 200 million T cells. Approximately 300 gigabases of sequencing data and 70 million to 95 million unique TCR sequences made up an early release that covered 500 to 700 HLA-typed donors. Among the roughly 400 genotyped donors, about 83% belonged to the genetic ancestry cluster associated with self-reported Caucasian donors. The study aimed to test whether signatures of past pathogen exposure could be identified by cataloging public T cell receptors. The T cell repertoires of roughly 660 subjects were profiled by immunosequencing and related to cytomegalovirus serostatus. Along with the roughly 670-subject first cohort, a separate validation cohort of over 90 different subjects was used. To predict cytomegalovirus infection status, the study brought together high-throughput TCR immunosequencing, statistical association of individual TCRs with disease status, and machine learning. A later analysis re-analyzed previously published TCR beta repertoires from about 730 donors and added high-resolution HLA genotyping to study TCR occurrence patterns. In the later analysis, no new phenotypic data were used to find candidate immune exposures; instead, reliance was placed on TCR beta sequences and their occurrence across donors. To decide whether each TCR beta V gene segment behaved as functional or pseudogenic, an earlier analysis of some 600 of the donors relied on high-throughput TCR beta sequencing. Donor age, sex, ethnicity and CMV serostatus were compiled together with the repertoire data. Genome-wide SNP genotypes for about three fifths of the roughly 670 donors were used in a later genetic analysis, which treated that subset as a discovery cohort. All discovery cohort repertoires had been generated on a single sequencing platform. Class I and class II HLA loci were covered by the typing at four-digit resolution. The number of typed donors differed by locus: roughly 620-640 for A, B, C, DRB1 and DQB1; approximately 520 for DQA1; fewer than 610 for DPA1; and roughly 470 for DPB1. About 5 DR-DQ haplotypes were handled as single units for association and clustering, since linkage in the cohort was strong. Across roughly 420 genotyped donors of the cohort, an average of about 250,000 unique TCR beta nucleotide sequences per donor were sequenced, and around 20% of those sequences were non-productive. The study at large found these results: In a later analysis, 15,000 to 20,000 TCR beta sequences were associated with specific HLA alleles at a false discovery rate of 0.05. A few of the identified cytomegalovirus-associated TCR beta chains were confirmed in vitro to be specific for cytomegalovirus antigens. The only immune exposure information available for the cohort was CMV serostatus. Correlated functional status among segregating V segments might reflect linkage disequilibrium, but an unknown experimental factor could not be ruled out. The cohort was sequenced for TCR beta chains only, and without alpha or paired-chain data the features that could be detected were limited. According to a later analysis, most CMV-associated TCR beta chains appeared to be HLA-restricted, and the HLA associations seemed to be driven largely by CMV exposure. The authors suggested that the approach could potentially be extended to other disease states and immunological phenotypes. Because some donors lacked HLA typing at each locus, the association tests relied only on the typed subset. A cluster of highly shared sequence variants was judged likely to be a technical artifact of the sequencing pipeline. The presence/absence analyses assumed that sequencing depth was roughly uniform across donors, and that assumption may not be true. Compared with equally common non-associated chains, HLA-associated TCR beta chains in a later analysis were more clonally expanded and had lower generation probabilities. Over 15 rarely observed V segments, including chromosome 9 orphons, were excluded from the earlier analysis of about 610 of the donors because counts were too low. A further reported finding was that TCR beta sequences accurately predicted the HLA-A and HLA-B alleles for most subjects in the first cohort. V-gene and J-gene trimming of TCR beta chains was associated with a missense DCLRE1C variant in a later genetic analysis, and the association was replicated in an independent cohort. According to a later analysis, TCR association rates differed among HLA loci, with DRB1 alleles showing the most associated TCRs and HLA-C alleles showing the fewest. Broadly in line with IMGT annotations, most TCR beta V segments showed up in productive rearrangements about 87% or about 30% of the time in an earlier analysis of a few hundred of the donors. In a later genetic analysis, fewer N-insertions in productive TCRs were reported among donors in an Asian-associated ancestry cluster than the roughly 640-donor mean. When HLA alleles, especially DR and DQ, strongly co-occurred, TCR associations were difficult to assign to individual alleles. The classifier was reported to diagnose cytomegalovirus status with high specificity and sensitivity in both the original and validation cohorts. In the study, around 150 TCR beta chains were listed as associated with cytomegalovirus. Several of the top co-occurrence clusters appeared to be linked to parvovirus B19, influenza, CMV and Epstein-Barr virus, according to a later analysis. While some public TCRs were present in many individuals, most TCR sequences turned up only very rarely across donors. Some IMGT-functional V segments, including TRBV6-2 and TRBV6-3, could not be distinguished by the 87-base-pair reads and were therefore excluded.

This clone was found a few times. The specificity of this receptor is unknown. Per-base qualities were not stored, and no clone one base away is much larger. In the germline V gene, CDR1 corresponds to MNHEY and CDR2 to SVGAGI. A distance of 7 bases separates the germline ends of V and J, which lose 6 bases and 2 bases respectively. The CDR3, from cysteine to phenylalanine, totals 13 residues. Solely the CDR3 DNA is kept, with 39 bases framed from the first base. In total, over 600 healthy bone marrow donors made up the cohort. Cohort members were all nominally healthy when sampled, although unrecorded immune exposures were likely present. The donor tested CMV seronegative and was one of the 352 seronegative cohort members. A peripheral blood sample was provided by each donor, and peripheral blood mononuclear cells were used for TCR beta sequencing. The Qiagen DNeasy Blood Extraction Kit was used to extract genomic DNA from the blood cell samples.

Library construction relied on the immunoSEQ multiplex PCR assay. The multiplex PCR relied on a mix of 60 forward primers for TCR Vbeta segments and 13 reverse primers for TCR Jbeta segments. The CDR3 region of rearranged TCR beta genes was amplified from genomic DNA by a multiplex PCR assay. The amplified TCR beta libraries were sequenced on the Illumina HiSeq System as 87-base-pair reads. Concerning the study's data processing: Across the 670 or so repertoires, a later analysis counted some 80 million unique TCR beta chains, 9.5 million to 13 million of which were shared by at least two donors. Raw reads were error-corrected and collapsed into unique sequences by a nearest-neighbor algorithm in which closely related sequences were merged to remove PCR and sequencing errors. CDR3 sequences were aligned to IMGT reference sequences to assign V, D and J gene segments. Each retained sequence needed at least a six-nucleotide match to both a V gene segment and a J gene segment. A rearrangement was called productive if the CDR3 had no stop codons and remained in frame with V and J, and every other rearrangement was called non-productive. Following IMGT convention, CDR3 was defined as the stretch from the second conserved V-encoded cysteine up to the conserved J-encoded phenylalanine. The earlier analysis of about 570 of the donors excluded any sequence lacking an unambiguous match to a single V gene segment. In an earlier analysis of a few hundred of the donors, V segments were called functional above 56.7% productive rearrangements and were called segregating when the between-donor standard deviation exceeded 5%. A statistical classification framework was built for diagnosing cytomegalovirus status from the catalog of TCR beta chain sequences. A later analysis assigned V and J genes by comparing TCR nucleotide sequences with IMGT/GENE-DB human TR gene sequences. A later analysis assigned CDR3 sequences and most-parsimonious VDJ recombination scenarios with the TCRdist pipeline. A later analysis defined each TCR beta chain by its CDR3 amino acid sequence plus V-gene family, and excluded reads lacking a unique V-gene family. A later analysis removed 592 highly shared, low-generation-probability nucleotide sequences to deal with suspected cross-contamination and a sequencing artifact. For each public chain, a later analysis derived a clonal expansion index from normalized ranks of inferred template counts within each repertoire. Generation probabilities in a later analysis came from a VDJ recombination model fitted to out-of-frame rearrangements, and those results were checked against IGoR. In a later analysis, TCR-TCR, TCR-HLA and TCR-CMV co-occurrence was scored with hypergeometric tests, and a repertoire-size bias correction was applied to TCR pairs. To estimate false discovery rates, a later analysis permuted the HLA or CMV assignments 20 times. In a later analysis, co-occurring TCRs were grouped using DBSCAN, and TCRdist sequence similarity was added for clustering within HLA-allele-positive subsets. Repertoires with fewer than 30,000 or more than 120,000 public chains, plus five repertoires with anomalous nucleotide sharing, were excluded from co-occurrence clustering. TCRdb took this table from immuneACCESS and kept in-frame rearrangements with V and J called. Such tables lack part of the clones; where checked against another copy, unresolved V genes explain under half of the gap, and the rest is unexplained. V, J and clone size are those of that table, while D and trimming were read from the DNA. For this sample there are about 140,000 clones; around 77% appear just once. Nearly 5% of the sample is held by the ten biggest clonotypes.

Sequenced sample: PBMCs. This clonotype was sampled from a woman in her 50s in good health and CMV-seronegative. The chain was built from TRBV6-5 and TRBJ2-2; TRBD2 is a possible D gene, resting on 6 matching bases. The nucleotides read TGTGCCAGCAGCGGGGGTAACACCGGGGAGCTGTTTTTT. Its protein reads: CASSGGNTGELFF.